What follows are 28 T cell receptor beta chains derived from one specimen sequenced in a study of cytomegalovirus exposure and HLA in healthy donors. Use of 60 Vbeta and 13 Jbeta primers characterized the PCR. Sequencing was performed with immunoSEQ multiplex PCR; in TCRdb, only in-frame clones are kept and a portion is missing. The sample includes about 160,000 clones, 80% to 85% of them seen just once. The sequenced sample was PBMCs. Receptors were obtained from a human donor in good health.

CDR3 in DNA: TGTGCCAGCATTAACAGGGGGGGCACTGAAGCTTTCTTT. It encodes CASINRGGTEAFF. This chain joins TRBV2 and TRBJ1-1, with 8 bases fitting TRBD1. The germline gives CDR1 SNHLY, CDR2 FYNNEI. V lost 7 bases, J lost 4 bases, and 5 bases stayed unmatched. The CDR3 extends over 13 amino acids.

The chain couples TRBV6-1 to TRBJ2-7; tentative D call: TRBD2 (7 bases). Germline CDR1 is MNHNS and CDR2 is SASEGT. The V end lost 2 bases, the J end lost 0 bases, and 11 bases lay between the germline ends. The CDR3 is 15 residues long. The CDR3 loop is CASSEWRGRSYEQYF. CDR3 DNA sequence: TGTGCCAGCAGTGAATGGCGGGGGCGCTCCTACGAGCAGTACTTC.

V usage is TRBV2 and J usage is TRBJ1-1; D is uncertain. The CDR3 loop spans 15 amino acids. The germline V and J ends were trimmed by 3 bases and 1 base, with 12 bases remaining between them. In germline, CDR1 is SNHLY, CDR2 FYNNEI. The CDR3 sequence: CASSERAPQNTEAFF. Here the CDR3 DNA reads TGTGCCAGCAGTGAGCGGGCACCCCAGAACACTGAAGCTTTCTTT.

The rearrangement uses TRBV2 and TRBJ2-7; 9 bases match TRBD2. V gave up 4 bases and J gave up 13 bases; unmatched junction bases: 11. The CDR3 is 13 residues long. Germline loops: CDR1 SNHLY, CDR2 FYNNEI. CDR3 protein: CASSGGTSTSGYF. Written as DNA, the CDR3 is TGTGCCAGCAGTGGTGGGACTAGCACCTCCGGATACTTC.

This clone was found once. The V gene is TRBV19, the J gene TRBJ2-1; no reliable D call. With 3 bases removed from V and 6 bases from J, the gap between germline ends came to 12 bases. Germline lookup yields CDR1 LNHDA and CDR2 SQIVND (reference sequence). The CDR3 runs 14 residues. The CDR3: CASSIRPDPNEQFF. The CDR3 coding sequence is TGTGCCAGTAGTATCAGGCCAGACCCCAATGAGCAGTTCTTC.

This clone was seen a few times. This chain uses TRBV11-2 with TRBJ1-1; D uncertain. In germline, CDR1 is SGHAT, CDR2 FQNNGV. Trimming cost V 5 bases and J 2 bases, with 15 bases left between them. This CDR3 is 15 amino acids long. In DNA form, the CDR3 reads TGTGCCAGCAGCCCTCCACAATATACAAACACTGAAGCTTTCTTT. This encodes CASSPPQYTNTEAFF.

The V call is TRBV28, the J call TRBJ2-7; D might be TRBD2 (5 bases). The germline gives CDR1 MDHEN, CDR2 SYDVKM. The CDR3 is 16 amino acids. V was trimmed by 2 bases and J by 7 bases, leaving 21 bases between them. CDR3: CASSLNYGGKMGEQYF. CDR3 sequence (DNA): TGTGCCAGCAGTTTAAATTATGGAGGAAAAATGGGGGAGCAGTACTTC.

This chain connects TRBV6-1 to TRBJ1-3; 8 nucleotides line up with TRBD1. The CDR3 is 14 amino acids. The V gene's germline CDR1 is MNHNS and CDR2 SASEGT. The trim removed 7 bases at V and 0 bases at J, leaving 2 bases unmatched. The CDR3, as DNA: TGTGCCAGCACCGACAGGGGCTCTGGAAACACCATATATTTT. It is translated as CASTDRGSGNTIYF.

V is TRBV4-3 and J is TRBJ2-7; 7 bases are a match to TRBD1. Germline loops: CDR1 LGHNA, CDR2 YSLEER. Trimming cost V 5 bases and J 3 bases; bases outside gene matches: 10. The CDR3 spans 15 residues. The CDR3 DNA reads TGCGCCAGCAGCAAAAGCCGGGACAGTATCTACGAGCAGTACTTC. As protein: CASSKSRDSIYEQYF.

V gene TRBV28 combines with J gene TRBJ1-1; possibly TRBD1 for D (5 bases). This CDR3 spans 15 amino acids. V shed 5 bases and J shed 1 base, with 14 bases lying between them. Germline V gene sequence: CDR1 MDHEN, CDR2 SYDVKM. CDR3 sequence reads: CASSRRVMGNTEAFF. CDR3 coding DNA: TGTGCCAGCAGTCGCAGGGTGATGGGGAACACTGAAGCTTTCTTT.

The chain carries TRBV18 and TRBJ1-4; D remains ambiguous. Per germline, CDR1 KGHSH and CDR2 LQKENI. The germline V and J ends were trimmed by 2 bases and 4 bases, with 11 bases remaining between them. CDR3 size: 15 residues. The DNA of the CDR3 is TGTGCCAGCTCACCATACCAGGCTATTAATGAAAAACTGTTTTTT. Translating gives CASSPYQAINEKLFF.

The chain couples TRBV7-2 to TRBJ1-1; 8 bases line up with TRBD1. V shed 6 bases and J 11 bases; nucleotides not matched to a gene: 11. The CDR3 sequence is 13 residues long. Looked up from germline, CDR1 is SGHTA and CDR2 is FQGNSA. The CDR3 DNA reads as TGTGCCAGCAGTCCTACAGGGGGAGGAGGGGCTTTCTTT. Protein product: CASSPTGGGGAFF.

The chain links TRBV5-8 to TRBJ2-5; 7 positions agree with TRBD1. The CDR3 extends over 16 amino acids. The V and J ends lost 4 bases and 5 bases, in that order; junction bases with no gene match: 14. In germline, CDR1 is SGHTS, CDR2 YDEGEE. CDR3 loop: CASSPNPGQVGETQYF. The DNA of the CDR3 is TGTGCCAGCAGCCCGAACCCTGGACAGGTGGGGGAGACCCAGTACTTC. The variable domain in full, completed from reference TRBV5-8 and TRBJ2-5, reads EAGVTQSPTHLIKTRGQQATLRCSPISGHTSVYWYQQALGLGLQFLLWYDEGEERNRGNFPPRFSGRQFPNYSSELNVNALELEDSALYLCASSPNPGQVGETQYFGPGTRLLVL.

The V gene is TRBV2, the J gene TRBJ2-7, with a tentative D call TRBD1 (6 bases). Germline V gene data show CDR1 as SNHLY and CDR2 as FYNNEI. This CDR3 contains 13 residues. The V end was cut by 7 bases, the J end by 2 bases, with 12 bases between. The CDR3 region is CASMGQRTYEQYF. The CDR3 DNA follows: TGTGCCAGCATGGGACAACGAACCTACGAGCAGTACTTC.

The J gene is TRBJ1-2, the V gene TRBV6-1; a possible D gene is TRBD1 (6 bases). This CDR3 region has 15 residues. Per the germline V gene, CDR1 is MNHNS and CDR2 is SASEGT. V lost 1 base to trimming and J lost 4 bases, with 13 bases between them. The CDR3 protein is CASSEGTGGGYGYTF. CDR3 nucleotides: TGTGCCAGCAGTGAAGGGACGGGGGGCGGCTATGGCTACACCTTC.

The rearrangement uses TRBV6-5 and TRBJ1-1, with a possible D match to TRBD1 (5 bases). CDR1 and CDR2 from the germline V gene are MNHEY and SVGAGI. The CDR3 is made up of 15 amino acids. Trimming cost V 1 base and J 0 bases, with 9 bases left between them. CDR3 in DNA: TGTGCCAGCAGTTACTATGACAGAATGAACACTGAAGCTTTCTTT. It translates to CASSYYDRMNTEAFF.

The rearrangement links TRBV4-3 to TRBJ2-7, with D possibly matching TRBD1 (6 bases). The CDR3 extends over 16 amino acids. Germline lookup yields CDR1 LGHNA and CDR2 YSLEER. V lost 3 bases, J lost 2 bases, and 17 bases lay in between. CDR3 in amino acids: CASSHHRDIIPYEQYF. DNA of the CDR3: TGCGCCAGCAGCCACCACCGGGACATCATACCCTACGAGCAGTACTTC.

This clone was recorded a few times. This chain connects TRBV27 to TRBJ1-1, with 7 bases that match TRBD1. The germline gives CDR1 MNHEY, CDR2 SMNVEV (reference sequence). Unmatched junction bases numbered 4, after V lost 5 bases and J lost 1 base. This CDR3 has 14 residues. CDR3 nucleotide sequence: TGTGCCAGCAGTCCGAGGACAGGGAACACTGAAGCTTTCTTT. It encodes CASSPRTGNTEAFF.

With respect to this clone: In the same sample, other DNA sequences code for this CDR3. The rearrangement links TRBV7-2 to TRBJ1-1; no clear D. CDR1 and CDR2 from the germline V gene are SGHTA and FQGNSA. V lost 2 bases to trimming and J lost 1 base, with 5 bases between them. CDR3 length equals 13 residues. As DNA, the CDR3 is TGTGCCAGCAGCTTACTATGGAACACTGAAGCTTTCTTT. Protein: CASSLLWNTEAFF.

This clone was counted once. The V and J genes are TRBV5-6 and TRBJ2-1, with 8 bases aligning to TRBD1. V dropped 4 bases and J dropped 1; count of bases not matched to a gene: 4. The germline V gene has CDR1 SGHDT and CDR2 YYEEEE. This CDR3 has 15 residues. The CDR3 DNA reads TGTGCCAGCAGCACTAGACAGGGGTCCTACAATGAGCAGTTCTTC. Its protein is CASSTRQGSYNEQFF.

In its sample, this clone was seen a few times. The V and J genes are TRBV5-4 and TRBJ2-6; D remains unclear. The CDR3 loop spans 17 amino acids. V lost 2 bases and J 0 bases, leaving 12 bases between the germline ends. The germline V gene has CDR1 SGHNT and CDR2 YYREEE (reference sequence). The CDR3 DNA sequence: TGTGCCAGCAGCTTAGCTAGTATGAGCTCTGGGGCCAACGTCCTGACTTTC. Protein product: CASSLASMSSGANVLTF.

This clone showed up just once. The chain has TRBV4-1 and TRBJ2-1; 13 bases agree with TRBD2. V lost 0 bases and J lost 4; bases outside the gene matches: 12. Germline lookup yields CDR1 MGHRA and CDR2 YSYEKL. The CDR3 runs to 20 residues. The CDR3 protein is CASSQDEVRRLAGGYNEQFF. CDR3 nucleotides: TGCGCCAGCAGCCAAGATGAGGTCCGTCGACTAGCGGGGGGATACAATGAGCAGTTCTTC.

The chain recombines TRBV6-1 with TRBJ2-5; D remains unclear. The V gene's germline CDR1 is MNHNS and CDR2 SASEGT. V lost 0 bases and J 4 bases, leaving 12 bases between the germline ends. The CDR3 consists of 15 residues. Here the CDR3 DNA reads TGTGCCAGCAGTGAAGCGACAAGCAGTCTAGAGACCCAGTACTTC. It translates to CASSEATSSLETQYF.

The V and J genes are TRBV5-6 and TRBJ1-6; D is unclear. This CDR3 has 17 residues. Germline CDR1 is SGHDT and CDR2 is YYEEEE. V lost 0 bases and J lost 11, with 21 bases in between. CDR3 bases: TGTGCCAGCAGCTTGGGGTTTATCTGGCAGGTCGGGACACCCCTCCACTTT. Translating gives CASSLGFIWQVGTPLHF.

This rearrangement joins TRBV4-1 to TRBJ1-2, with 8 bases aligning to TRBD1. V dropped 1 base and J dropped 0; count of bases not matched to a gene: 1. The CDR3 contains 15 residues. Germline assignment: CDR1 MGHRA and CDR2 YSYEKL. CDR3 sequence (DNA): TGCGCCAGCAGCCAAGGGGGACAGGCTAACTATGGCTACACCTTC. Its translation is CASSQGGQANYGYTF.

CDR3 bases: TGTGCCAGCAGTTTATTGACTAGCGGGGGTAACGAGCAGTACTTC. This translates into CASSLLTSGGNEQYF. The rearrangement uses TRBV28 and TRBJ2-7; 12 bases line up with TRBD2. Per germline, CDR1 MDHEN and CDR2 SYDVKM. There are 15 residues in the CDR3. The V gene end was trimmed by 1 base and the J gene end by 5 bases; junction bases not matched to a gene: 3.

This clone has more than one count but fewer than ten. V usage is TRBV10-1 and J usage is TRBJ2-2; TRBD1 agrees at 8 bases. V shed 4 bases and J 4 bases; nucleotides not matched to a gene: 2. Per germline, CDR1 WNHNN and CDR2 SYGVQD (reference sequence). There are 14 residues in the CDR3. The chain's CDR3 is CASSAGTGTGELFF. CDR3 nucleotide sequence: TGCGCCAGCAGTGCCGGGACAGGCACCGGGGAGCTGTTTTTT.

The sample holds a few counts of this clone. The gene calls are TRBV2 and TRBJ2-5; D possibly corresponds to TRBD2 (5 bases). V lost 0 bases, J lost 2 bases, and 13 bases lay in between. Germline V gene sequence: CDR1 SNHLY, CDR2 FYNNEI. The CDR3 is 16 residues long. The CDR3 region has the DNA TGTGCCAGCAGTGAAGCTCGGGTAGCGCTTCAAGAGACCCAGTACTTC. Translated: CASSEARVALQETQYF.